This is a list of T cell receptor beta chains from one sample in a study of OX40 agonist ivuxolimab in advanced cancers. Assay: immunoSEQ multiplex PCR; the TCRdb copy retains only in-frame clones and omits some. In the table there are just under 65,000 clones, about four fifths of which are singletons. Specimen: CD4+ or CD8+ T cells sorted from blood, collected in a trial of the OX40 agonist ivuxolimab. The receptor source for this set is an adult with an advanced solid tumor such as melanoma, head and neck, liver or kidney cancer. The CDR3 runs from the conserved cysteine through the conserved F or W. D genes are given only for firm matches. Size is omitted from some rows. Given values are once, few, many or a class for expanded clones.

J: TRBJ1-6
V: TRBV6-5
size: .
D: .
DNA: TGTGCCAGCAGGAAACAGGGTCAAGGTTCACCCCTCCACTTT
CDR3: CASRKQGQGSPLHF

J: TRBJ1-1
V: TRBV29-1
size: .
D: TRBD1
DNA: TGCAGCGTTGACAGGGGGTGGGCTTTCTTT
CDR3: CSVDRGWAFF

J: TRBJ1-2
V: TRBV10-3
size: .
D: .
DNA: TGTGCCATCACCAACGACAGGAACTATGGCTACACCTTC
CDR3: CAITNDRNYGYTF

J: TRBJ1-1
V: TRBV25-1
size: .
D: TRBD1
DNA: TGTGCCAGCAGGAACCCGGGACAGGGATGGACTGAAGCTTTCTTT
CDR3: CASRNPGQGWTEAFF

J: TRBJ2-5
V: TRBV5-1
size: .
D: .
DNA: TGCGCCAGCAGCTCGCTCTCGGACCAAGAGACCCAGTACTTC
CDR3: CASSSLSDQETQYF

J: TRBJ1-1
V: TRBV23-1
size: .
D: TRBD1
DNA: TGCGCCAGCATTGACAGGGTGGGAGGGACTGAAGCTTTCTTT
CDR3: CASIDRVGGTEAFF

J: TRBJ2-5
V: TRBV15
size: .
D: .
DNA: TGTGCCACCAGCAATAGGGGGGGGCCGGAGACCCAGTACTTC
CDR3: CATSNRGGPETQYF

J: TRBJ2-3
V: TRBV10-1
size: .
D: .
DNA: TGCGCCAGCAGTGATCACGGGGCCTCCACAGATACGCAGTATTTT
CDR3: CASSDHGASTDTQYF

J: TRBJ2-1
V: TRBV11-1
size: .
D: .
DNA: TGTGCCAGCAGCTCCTCCGAGAGATACAATGAGCAGTTCTTC
CDR3: CASSSSERYNEQFF

J: TRBJ2-3
V: TRBV11-2
size: .
D: .
DNA: TGTGCCAGCAGCTGGAGACTGGCAGGCACAGATACGCAGTATTTT
CDR3: CASSWRLAGTDTQYF

J: TRBJ1-4
V: TRBV5-1
size: .
D: .
DNA: TGCGCCAGCAGCGACCCAGGGAGAGCCGAAAAACTGTTTTTT
CDR3: CASSDPGRAEKLFF

J: TRBJ2-7
V: TRBV7-2
size: .
D: TRBD1
DNA: TGTGCCAGCAGCTCCGCCGGGACAGGGTGGTACGAGCAGTACTTC
CDR3: CASSSAGTGWYEQYF

J: TRBJ1-2
V: TRBV19
size: .
D: .
DNA: TGTGCCAGTAGTCCTGGTCGAGCTAACTATGGCTACACCTTC
CDR3: CASSPGRANYGYTF

J: TRBJ1-2
V: TRBV27
size: .
D: TRBD1
DNA: TGTGCCAGCAGTTTACTCACCGCGACAGGGAACTATGGCTACACCTTC
CDR3: CASSLLTATGNYGYTF

J: TRBJ1-2
V: TRBV5-8
size: .
D: .
DNA: TGTGCCAGCAGTTTGATGAGCGGCTACACCTTC
CDR3: CASSLMSGYTF

J: TRBJ1-5
V: TRBV4-3
size: few
D: .
DNA: TGCGCCAGCAGCCAAGACAGGGGTGGGCAGCCCCAGCATTTT
CDR3: CASSQDRGGQPQHF

J: TRBJ1-1
V: TRBV18
size: .
D: TRBD1
DNA: TGTGCCAGCTCAGCAAACAGGGGGGGGAACACTGAAGCTTTCTTT
CDR3: CASSANRGGNTEAFF

J: TRBJ1-6
V: TRBV7-6
size: .
D: .
DNA: TGTGCCAGCAGCACACCTGGCTCACCCCTCCACTTT
CDR3: CASSTPGSPLHF

J: TRBJ1-4
V: TRBV9
size: .
D: TRBD1
DNA: TGTGCCAGCAGCGCCTCCGGGACAGGGGCCGCTAATGAAAAACTGTTTTTT
CDR3: CASSASGTGAANEKLFF

J: TRBJ2-3
V: TRBV7-2
size: .
D: TRBD2
DNA: TGTGCCAGCAGCTTACCAGCGGGGCCCAGTGATACGCAGTATTTT
CDR3: CASSLPAGPSDTQYF

J: TRBJ1-2
V: TRBV5-8
size: .
D: TRBD1
DNA: TGTGCCAGCAGCTTACAGGGGAATAACTATGGCTACACCTTC
CDR3: CASSLQGNNYGYTF

J: TRBJ1-2
V: TRBV5-1
size: .
D: TRBD1
DNA: TGCGCCAGCTCCTCCGGGACAGGAGGGATCCGATACTATGGCTACACCTTC
CDR3: CASSSGTGGIRYYGYTF

J: TRBJ2-7
V: TRBV4-1
size: .
D: TRBD1
DNA: TGCGCCAGCAGCCAAGGGACAGGTCCATCCTACGAGCAGTACTTC
CDR3: CASSQGTGPSYEQYF

J: TRBJ1-2
V: TRBV29-1
size: .
D: .
DNA: TGCAGCGTTGATTTCCAGCAATATGGCTACACCTTC
CDR3: CSVDFQQYGYTF

J: TRBJ2-3
V: TRBV27
size: .
D: .
DNA: TGTGCCAGCAGTTTGTCCGATGACAGATACACAGATACGCAGTATTTT
CDR3: CASSLSDDRYTDTQYF

J: TRBJ2-5
V: TRBV7-9
size: .
D: TRBD2
DNA: TGTGCCAGCAGCTTTTGGCTAGCGGGGGTGCGGGAGACCCAGTACTTC
CDR3: CASSFWLAGVRETQYF

J: TRBJ2-1
V: TRBV11-2
size: .
D: TRBD2
DNA: TGTGCCAGCAGCTTAGTTACAGCGGGGTACAATGAGCAGTTCTTC
CDR3: CASSLVTAGYNEQFF